These T cell receptor beta chains were read from a single sample in a study of PD-1 blockade in mismatch repair-deficient tumors. Some clones are missing from TCRdb's copy, which holds only in-frame ones; the method was immunoSEQ multiplex PCR. The table records about 22,000 clones, 80% to 90% of them present only once. This specimen was peripheral blood, taken 2 weeks after starting pembrolizumab. Receptors originate from an adult with mismatch repair-deficient cancer. The CDR3 runs from the conserved cysteine through the conserved F or W. A D gene is named only where the DNA matches it firmly. Size values are once, few and many counts, or a class for expanded clones, and some rows have none.

>TRBJ2-7|.|TRBV6-6|TRBD1
CASSQGQVLGTQYF
TGTGCCAGCAGTCAAGGACAGGTCTTGGGAACGCAGTACTTC
>TRBJ2-5|.|TRBV4-3|.
CASSQRATGWETQYF
TGCGCCAGCAGCCAACGGGCCACGGGTTGGGAGACCCAGTACTTC
>TRBJ2-2|.|TRBV9|.
CASSADSYTGELFF
TGTGCCAGCAGCGCTGACAGTTACACCGGGGAGCTGTTTTTT
>TRBJ2-5|.|TRBV28|TRBD2
CASSLGDSGAIQGTQYF
TGTGCCAGCAGTTTGGGAGATAGCGGGGCCATTCAGGGGACCCAGTACTTC
>TRBJ2-7|.|TRBV30|.
CAWRKDSYEQYF
TGTGCCTGGAGGAAGGATTCCTACGAGCAGTACTTC
>TRBJ2-1|.|TRBV5-1|TRBD2
CASSLERLAGGDREQFF
TGCGCCAGCAGCTTGGAAAGGCTAGCGGGAGGGGATCGGGAGCAGTTCTTC
>TRBJ2-7|.|TRBV11-2|.
CASSIHSVYEQYF
TGTGCCAGCAGCATCCACTCGGTCTACGAGCAGTACTTC
>TRBJ1-5|.|TRBV4-1|TRBD1
CASSQIQGMNQPQHF
TGCGCCAGCAGCCAGATACAGGGGATGAATCAGCCCCAGCATTTT
>TRBJ2-5|.|TRBV2|.
CASSEIGETQYF
TGTGCCAGCAGTGAAATTGGAGAGACCCAGTACTTC
>TRBJ1-1|.|TRBV7-3|TRBD1
CASSSQGYTEAFF
TGTGCCAGCAGCTCACAGGGGTACACTGAAGCTTTCTTT
>TRBJ1-5|.|TRBV28|.
CASSFPSNNQPQHF
TGTGCCAGCAGTTTTCCCAGTAACAATCAGCCCCAGCATTTT
>TRBJ2-1|.|TRBV5-1|TRBD2
CASSLGFSLAGGLGNEQFF
TGCGCCAGCAGCTTGGGGTTCTCGCTAGCGGGAGGGCTAGGGAATGAGCAGTTCTTC
>TRBJ2-5|.|TRBV6-6|TRBD2
CASTDPGRSETQYF
TGTGCCAGCACCGACCCCGGGAGGTCGGAGACCCAGTACTTC
>TRBJ1-5|.|TRBV7-2|.
CASSPGPGQPQHF
TGTGCCAGCAGCCCGGGACCGGGCCAGCCCCAGCATTTT
>TRBJ2-2|few|TRBV6-1|.
CASRGLRDTGELFF
TGTGCCAGCAGGGGACTCCGGGACACCGGGGAGCTGTTTTTT
>TRBJ2-3|.|TRBV5-6|TRBD2
CASTLGGRDTQYF
TGTGCCAGCACCCTGGGGGGGAGAGATACGCAGTATTTT
>TRBJ1-2|.|TRBV27|TRBD1
CASSFVGPGTGIDGYTF
TGTGCCAGCAGTTTCGTCGGTCCCGGGACAGGGATCGATGGCTACACCTTC
>TRBJ2-5|.|TRBV29-1|.
CSVERQGGETQYF
TGCAGCGTTGAACGGCAGGGTGGGGAGACCCAGTACTTC
>TRBJ1-3|.|TRBV5-6|.
CASSSREFSGNTIYF
TGTGCCAGCAGCTCGAGGGAGTTCTCTGGAAACACCATATATTTT
>TRBJ2-5|.|TRBV13|.
CASSPERVPLEQYF
TGTGCCAGCAGCCCCGAGCGCGTTCCGCTTGAGCAGTACTTC
>TRBJ2-1|.|TRBV25-1|.
CASSEGFGNEQFF
TGTGCCAGCAGTGAGGGTTTCGGCAATGAGCAGTTCTTC
>TRBJ2-6|.|TRBV18|.
CASSPGQGSSGANVLTF
TGTGCCAGCTCACCGGGACAAGGGTCCTCTGGGGCCAACGTCCTGACTTTC
>TRBJ2-7|.|TRBV6-5|.
CASSQGRSYEQYF
TGTGCCAGCAGTCAGGGCCGCTCCTACGAGCAGTACTTC
>TRBJ2-7|.|TRBV6-5|.
CASSYSRGAAGEQYF
TGTGCCAGCAGTTACTCGAGGGGGGCGGCCGGCGAGCAGTACTTC
>TRBJ2-3|.|TRBV28|TRBD1
CASTAASGTGQVTQYF
TGTGCCAGCACCGCGGCCTCCGGGACAGGCCAGGTTACGCAGTATTTT
>TRBJ2-1|once|TRBV14|.
CASSQETSTKQFF
TGTGCCAGCAGCCAAGAAACTAGCACGAAGCAGTTCTTC
>TRBJ2-7|.|TRBV5-1|TRBD2
CASSLTSGSNTYEQYF
TGCGCCAGCAGCTTGACTAGCGGGAGTAACACCTACGAGCAGTACTTC
>TRBJ2-1|.|TRBV4-1|TRBD1
CASSQEGQGYNEQFF
TGCGCCAGCAGCCAAGAGGGACAGGGATACAATGAGCAGTTCTTC
>TRBJ2-3|.|TRBV4-1|TRBD2
CASSHPRTSGRATYWDTQYF
TGCGCCAGCAGCCATCCCCGGACTAGCGGGAGGGCCACGTATTGGGATACGCAGTATTTT
>TRBJ2-7|.|TRBV25-1|.
CASSGKKTGRDQYF
TGTGCCAGCAGTGGAAAGAAGACAGGTAGAGATCAGTACTTC
>TRBJ2-1|.|TRBV4-3|TRBD2
CASSQEQGLVLGIGEQFF
TGCGCCAGCAGCCAAGAACAGGGACTAGTCCTCGGTATAGGTGAGCAGTTCTTC
>TRBJ1-4|.|TRBV6-6|.
CASRYSGTPNEKLFF
TGTGCCAGCAGATACTCCGGGACCCCAAATGAAAAACTGTTTTTT
>TRBJ2-4|.|TRBV7-9|.
CASSLRTPGTEKNIQYF
TGTGCCAGCAGCTTAAGAACACCCGGGACGGAAAAAAACATTCAGTACTTC
>TRBJ2-2|.|TRBV12-5|TRBD1
CASGLLTGSDTGELFF
TGTGCTAGTGGTTTACTGACAGGGTCAGACACCGGGGAGCTGTTTTTT
>TRBJ2-6|.|TRBV19|.
CASRRDGISGANVLTF
TGTGCCAGTAGACGTGACGGGATCTCTGGGGCCAACGTCCTGACTTTC
>TRBJ2-1|.|TRBV9|.
CASSVGVGLDNEQFF
TGTGCCAGCAGCGTAGGCGTGGGCCTCGACAATGAGCAGTTCTTC
>TRBJ2-7|.|TRBV7-2|TRBD2
CASSIAGYEQYF
TGTGCCAGCAGCATAGCGGGGTACGAGCAGTACTTC
>TRBJ2-1|.|TRBV18|.
CASSPPGPYNEQFF
TGTGCCAGCTCACCACCGGGACCGTACAATGAGCAGTTCTTC